Listed here are 32 T cell receptor beta chains from one sample, sequenced in a study of human T cells and chemical hapten exposure. TCRdb ran MiXCR on the RACE reads and lists one entry per CDR3 protein. The data hold around 200,000 distinct CDR3 sequences, with nearly 30% observed a single time. The time point was: pre-sensitization, week 0. Treatment: therapeutic diphenylcyclopropenone sensitization with weekly scalp DPC. The source was whole blood, collected in connection with sensitization to the hapten diphenylcyclopropenone (DPC). The receptor source for this set is a woman aged 25 to 39 with alopecia areata. Some clones in this sample may be carry-over from other donors' samples.

This clonotype was observed a handful of times. V gene TRBV9 combines with J gene TRBJ2-3; 7 bases map to TRBD2. The CDR3 is 14 amino acids. Per the germline V gene, CDR1 is SGDLS and CDR2 is YYNGEE. After removal of 3 bases from V and 2 bases from J, the junction contained 3 bases not matched to a gene. As DNA, the CDR3 is TGTGCCAGCAGCGCTAGCGGCCTCACAGATACGCAGTATTTT. Protein product: CASSASGLTDTQYF.

This clonotype was observed a handful of times. The chain combines TRBV27 with TRBJ2-3; 8 bases map to TRBD2. Germline CDR1 MNHEY, CDR2 SMNVEV (reference sequence). V gave up 8 bases and J gave up 4 bases; unmatched junction bases: 11. The CDR3 spans 15 residues. The CDR3 nucleotides are TGTGCCAGCGGGGTCCCCGGGGGGGCTCCAGATACGCAGTATTTT. Its protein is CASGVPGGAPDTQYF.

This clonotype was seen a few times. The chain carries TRBV7-2 and TRBJ1-3; D unclear. This CDR3 comprises 15 residues. V shed 5 bases and J shed 0 bases, with 11 bases lying between them. Germline V gene lookup returns CDR1 SGHTA and CDR2 FQGNSA. In DNA, the CDR3 is TGTGCCAGCAGCATCCCAGTGTCCTCTGGAAACACCATATATTTT. This translates into CASSIPVSSGNTIYF.

This rearrangement joins TRBV20-1 to TRBJ2-5; 8 positions match TRBD2. V trimming: 6 bases; J trimming: 0 bases; junction bases outside the gene matches: 9. The CDR3 runs to 15 residues. Per the germline V gene, CDR1 is DFQATT and CDR2 is SNEGSKA (reference sequence). The CDR3, as DNA: TGCAGTGCAATCCTAATAGCGGGGCACCAAGAGACCCAGTACTTC. This codes for CSAILIAGHQETQYF.

This clonotype was picked up a small number of times. The chain uses TRBV29-1 and TRBJ1-2; D may be TRBD1 (6 bases). This CDR3 is 10 amino acids long. V lost 4 bases, J lost 6 bases, and 6 bases lay in between. Germline V CDR1 and CDR2: SQVTM, ANQGSEA. CDR3 amino acids: CSVGQDGYTF. The CDR3, as DNA: TGCAGCGTTGGACAGGATGGCTACACCTTC.

V is TRBV28 and J is TRBJ1-1; D is uncertain. There are 17 residues in the CDR3. The germline V gene has CDR1 MDHEN and CDR2 SYDVKM. Trimming removed 5 bases from V and 1 base from J, with 20 bases in between. The CDR3 nucleotides read TGTGCCAGCAGTACCCCCCGTTTCGGCAGTCGGAACACTGAAGCTTTCTTT. This codes for CASSTPRFGSRNTEAFF.

This clonotype was counted many times. The chain recombines TRBV7-2 with TRBJ1-2; 8 positions agree with TRBD1. The V segment lost 6 bases and the J segment 4 bases; nucleotides outside the gene matches: 7. Germline V gene data show CDR1 as SGHTA and CDR2 as FQGNSA. CDR3 length: 14 amino acids. CDR3 in DNA: TGTGCCAGCAGTCTACAGGGGGGGGGCTATGGCTACACCTTC. Translated, it gives CASSLQGGGYGYTF.

The genes are TRBV2 and TRBJ2-2, with D possibly being TRBD1 (5 bases). The CDR3 extends over 13 amino acids. V was pared by 8 bases and J by 3 bases, with 10 bases between. Germline CDR1 is SNHLY and CDR2 is FYNNEI. CDR3 loop: CASGRQYTGELFF. CDR3 bases: TGTGCCAGCGGACGACAGTACACCGGGGAGCTGTTTTTT.

V usage is TRBV9 and J usage is TRBJ1-1; no firm D call. Trimming shortened V by 0 bases and J by 4 bases, and 13 bases separated the two germline ends. This CDR3 has 15 amino acids. CDR1 is SGDLS and CDR2 is YYNGEE in the germline V gene. The chain's CDR3 is CASSVAAIPSTEAFF. The CDR3 DNA follows: TGTGCCAGCAGCGTAGCGGCTATTCCGAGCACTGAAGCTTTCTTT.

This clonotype was detected many times. V usage is TRBV28 and J usage is TRBJ2-7, with D unresolved. Germline V gene sequence: CDR1 MDHEN, CDR2 SYDVKM. This CDR3 is built from 11 residues. The V and J ends lost 4 bases and 3 bases respectively, with 4 bases between them. CDR3 bases: TGTGCCAGCAGTTCTAACTACGAGCAGTACTTC. Residues: CASSSNYEQYF.

The J gene is TRBJ1-5, the V gene TRBV28; D possibly corresponds to TRBD1 (6 bases). The CDR3 length is 13 residues. Germline-derived CDR1 and CDR2 are MDHEN and SYDVKM. The germline V and J ends were trimmed by 6 bases and 5 bases, with 11 bases remaining between them. The CDR3 reads CASSGGRDQPQHF. CDR3 nucleotides: TGTGCCAGCAGCGGGGGGCGCGATCAGCCCCAGCATTTT.

The V call is TRBV7-2, the J call TRBJ2-3, with TRBD1 identical over 7 bases. The V gene end was trimmed by 4 bases and the J gene end by 3 bases; junction bases not matched to a gene: 7. The CDR3 is made up of 15 amino acids. Germline V CDR1 and CDR2: SGHTA, FQGNSA. CDR3 protein: CASSSQTGETDTQYF. The DNA of the CDR3 is TGTGCCAGCAGCTCACAAACAGGGGAAACAGATACGCAGTATTTT.

The chain recombines TRBV28 with TRBJ1-4; perhaps TRBD1 as D (5 bases). From germline, CDR1 is MDHEN and CDR2 SYDVKM. The CDR3 is made up of 15 amino acids. Trimming removed 2 bases at V and 3 bases at J, with 10 bases between. The CDR3 region has the DNA TGTGCCAGCAGTTTAGGGCAGGGATCTAATGAAAAACTGTTTTTT. Translating gives CASSLGQGSNEKLFF. Full variable domain (missing parts from reference TRBV28 and TRBJ1-4): DVKVTQSSRYLVKRTGEKVFLECVQDMDHENMFWYRQDPGLGLRLIYFSYDVKMKEKGDIPEGYSVSREKKERFSLILESASTNQTSMYLCASSLGQGSNEKLFFGSGTQLSVL.

The chain combines TRBV5-4 with TRBJ2-7; weak D call: TRBD2 (5 bases). In germline, CDR1 is SGHNT, CDR2 YYREEE (reference sequence). Trimming stripped 2 bases from V and 0 bases from J, with 12 bases between. The CDR3 sequence is 15 residues long. The CDR3 sequence is CASSFGGRSSYEQYF. For the CDR3, the DNA is TGTGCCAGCAGCTTTGGAGGCCGCAGCTCCTACGAGCAGTACTTC. The full variable domain, its missing parts supplied by reference TRBV5-4 and TRBJ2-7, is ETGVTQSPTHLIKTRGQQVTLRCSSQSGHNTVSWYQQALGQGPQFIFQYYREEENGRGNFPPRFSGLQFPNYSSELNVNALELDDSALYLCASSFGGRSSYEQYFGPGTRLTVT.

J is TRBJ2-2 and V is TRBV4-2; 11 bases match TRBD2. Per the germline V gene, CDR1 is LGHNA and CDR2 is YNFKEQ. J lost 6 bases, V lost 4 bases, and 10 bases had no gene match. This CDR3 contains 17 residues. CDR3 amino acids: CASSLQGTSGGAGELFF. The CDR3 nucleotides are TGTGCCAGCAGCCTCCAGGGGACTAGCGGAGGGGCCGGGGAGCTGTTTTTT.

This chain connects TRBV9 to TRBJ2-1; 9 positions agree with TRBD2. CDR1 is SGDLS, CDR2 YYNGEE, per germline. Trimming at V came to 0 bases and at J to 5 bases, leaving 9 bases not matched to a gene. CDR3 size: 17 residues. The CDR3 loop is CASSVEGGGRGDNEQFF. CDR3 DNA sequence: TGTGCCAGCAGCGTAGAAGGAGGCGGGAGGGGGGACAATGAGCAGTTCTTC. Full variable domain (rest looked up from reference TRBV9 and TRBJ2-1): DSGVTQTPKHLITATGQRVTLRCSPRSGDLSVYWYQQSLDQGLQFLIQYYNGEERAKGNILERFSAQQFPDLHSELNLSSLELGDSALYFCASSVEGGGRGDNEQFFGPGTRLTVL.

This clonotype was counted a few times. This chain links TRBV28 with TRBJ1-2, with TRBD1 as a possible D gene (6 bases). With 5 bases removed from V and 8 bases from J, the gap between germline ends came to 18 bases. Germline values: CDR1 MDHEN, CDR2 SYDVKM. The CDR3 is 14 amino acids. In nucleotides, the CDR3 is TGTGCCAGCAGTCCAGGGACATATCCGGGCGGCTACACCTTC. Translation: CASSPGTYPGGYTF.

This clonotype was seen a few times. The chain links TRBV6-2 or TRBV6-3 to TRBJ2-3, with 9 bases lining up with TRBD2. Losses at the gene ends were 4 bases for V and 5 bases for J; bases not matched to a gene: 16. The CDR3 runs 18 residues. From germline, CDR1 is MNHEY and CDR2 SVGEGT. The CDR3, as DNA: TGTGCCAGCAGTTCAACTCCCTCTGAGAGCGGGGGGAAAGATACGCAGTATTTT. It yields the protein CASSSTPSESGGKDTQYF.

This clonotype has just a few counts. The chain joins TRBV29-1 to TRBJ2-1, with 10 positions matching TRBD2. Germline V gene lookup returns CDR1 SQVTM and CDR2 ANQGSEA. The CDR3 consists of 15 residues. V trimming: 6 bases; J trimming: 7 bases; junction bases outside the gene matches: 12. The CDR3 loop is CSVLLPGLARNEQFF. DNA of the CDR3: TGCAGCGTACTCTTACCGGGACTAGCGAGAAATGAGCAGTTCTTC.

The chain carries TRBV5-1 and TRBJ2-1; weak D call: TRBD1 (6 bases). V was pared by 3 bases and J by 4 bases, with 14 bases between. Looked up from germline, CDR1 is SGHRS and CDR2 is YFSETQ. The CDR3 runs to 15 residues. CDR3 sequence reads: CASSSQGPTYNEQFF. CDR3 bases: TGCGCCAGCAGCTCACAGGGTCCCACGTACAATGAGCAGTTCTTC. The full variable domain, in which reference TRBV5-1 and TRBJ2-1 provide the parts outside the CDR3, is KAGVTQTPRYLIKTRGQQVTLSCSPISGHRSVSWYQQTPGQGLQFLFEYFSETQRNKGNFPGRFSGRQFSNSRSEMNVSTLELGDSALYLCASSSQGPTYNEQFFGPGTRLTVL.

This clonotype has just a few counts. The chain joins TRBV2 to TRBJ1-6, with 11 bases matching TRBD1. The CDR3 runs to 15 residues. The junction had 5 bases not matched to a gene; V was cut back by 6 bases and J by 7 bases. CDR1 is SNHLY, CDR2 FYNNEI, per germline. The CDR3 nucleotides are TGTGCCAGCAGGAGGGACAGGGGGTGGAATTCACCCCTCCACTTT. Encoded protein: CASRRDRGWNSPLHF.

There are a few counts of this clonotype. In nucleotides, the CDR3 is TGTGCCAGCAGTCCCTCGCAGGGGTGGAAAGATCAGCCCCAGCATTTT. This translates into CASSPSQGWKDQPQHF. The genes are TRBV12-3 or TRBV12-4 and TRBJ1-5, with a weak D call TRBD1 (6 bases). Trimming removed 5 bases from V and 5 bases from J, with 19 bases in between. There are 16 residues in the CDR3.

V usage is TRBV4-1 and J usage is TRBJ2-7; TRBD2 agrees at 11 bases. Germline V lookup: CDR1 MGHRA, CDR2 YSYEKL. The CDR3 has 15 residues. The junction had 6 bases not matched to a gene; V was cut back by 1 base and J by 7 bases. This CDR3 reads CASSQVAGGPREQYF. Here the CDR3 DNA reads TGCGCCAGCAGCCAAGTAGCGGGAGGGCCGCGGGAGCAGTACTTC.

The gene calls are TRBV18 and TRBJ2-3; maybe TRBD1 (6 bases). The germline V gene encodes CDR1 KGHSH and CDR2 LQKENI. This CDR3 spans 16 amino acids. Between the trimmed V and J ends, which lost 4 bases and 1 base, there was a span of 15 bases. CDR3 amino acids: CASSLTQGSGTDTQYF. The CDR3 coding sequence is TGTGCCAGCTCACTGACCCAGGGGTCGGGCACAGATACGCAGTATTTT.

This clonotype was seen a few times. V is TRBV7-2 and J is TRBJ2-5; D not resolved. From germline, CDR1 is SGHTA and CDR2 FQGNSA. CDR3 size: 13 residues. With 5 bases removed from V and 1 base from J, the gap between germline ends came to 8 bases. CDR3: CASSSLAQETQYF. The CDR3 DNA sequence: TGTGCCAGCAGCAGTTTGGCCCAAGAGACCCAGTACTTC.

The chain combines TRBV20-1 with TRBJ2-1, with no clear D. This CDR3 contains 17 residues. The germline CDR1 and CDR2 sequences are DFQATT and SNEGSKA (reference sequence). V lost 0 bases and J lost 4, with 19 bases in between. The CDR3 sequence is CSARDSIVQSLYNEQFF. The CDR3 nucleotides read TGCAGTGCTAGAGATTCCATAGTTCAGTCCCTTTACAATGAGCAGTTCTTC.

This chain connects TRBV5-6 to TRBJ2-7; no definite D call. V was trimmed by 5 bases and J by 2 bases, leaving 11 bases between them. The CDR3 runs 13 residues. Germline V gene lookup returns CDR1 SGHDT and CDR2 YYEEEE. The CDR3 sequence: CASSMGFAYEQYF. The CDR3 DNA reads as TGTGCCAGCAGTATGGGCTTCGCCTACGAGCAGTACTTC.

This clonotype came up a few times. This chain links TRBV29-1 with TRBJ2-7; D gene uncertain. Trimming took 4 bases from V and 2 from J, leaving 9 bases between them. The CDR3 sequence is 12 residues long. Per the germline V gene, CDR1 is SQVTM and CDR2 is ANQGSEA. The CDR3 loop reads CSVAGDTYEQYF. CDR3 nucleotide sequence: TGCAGCGTTGCTGGGGATACCTACGAGCAGTACTTC.

This clonotype has just a few counts. This chain uses TRBV19 with TRBJ2-7; D uncertain. Trimming took 5 bases from V and 4 from J, leaving 12 bases between them. Per germline, CDR1 LNHDA and CDR2 SQIVND (reference sequence). The CDR3 extends over 13 amino acids. This CDR3 reads CASSGSHHYEQYF. Written as DNA, the CDR3 is TGTGCCAGTAGTGGGTCTCACCATTACGAGCAGTACTTC.

The V gene is TRBV20-1, the J gene TRBJ2-1; no definite D call. The V gene's germline CDR1 is DFQATT and CDR2 SNEGSKA (reference sequence). Trimming cost V 0 bases and J 4 bases, with 13 bases left between them. The CDR3 sequence is 15 residues long. The CDR3 DNA is TGCAGTGCTAGAGATGTAACGAGACGGTACAATGAGCAGTTCTTC. Its translation is CSARDVTRRYNEQFF.

The chain links TRBV28 to TRBJ2-3; D not resolved. The germline gives CDR1 MDHEN, CDR2 SYDVKM. The CDR3 has 13 residues. Trimming stripped 2 bases from V and 4 bases from J, with 7 bases between. CDR3 protein: CASSLEFPDTQYF. Written as DNA, the CDR3 is TGTGCCAGCAGTTTAGAGTTTCCAGATACGCAGTATTTT.

The chain has TRBV29-1 and TRBJ2-5; no clear D gene. The V gene's germline CDR1 is SQVTM and CDR2 ANQGSEA. Trimming stripped 3 bases from V and 5 bases from J, with 10 bases between. The length of the CDR3 is 12 residues. CDR3 sequence: CSVDFGVETQYF. In nucleotides, the CDR3 is TGCAGCGTTGATTTTGGAGTGGAGACCCAGTACTTC.